A selection of T cell receptor beta chains follows, all from one sample in a study of T cell repertoires in cytomegalovirus infection. MiXCR, run by TCRdb on the reads, gives a single entry per CDR3 protein. The sample lists 150,000 to 200,000 distinct CDR3 sequences, over 13% seen once, with 25% to 30% in the top ten. The specimen was PBMCs. The source of these receptors is a human donor in good health (CMV status not recorded). Some clones in this sample may be carry-over from other donors' samples. CDR3s include the opening cysteine and the closing phenylalanine or tryptophan. A D gene is named only where the DNA matches it firmly. Where a row states a size, it is once, few, many or the class of an expanded clone; other rows omit it.

J	D	V	size	DNA	CDR3
TRBJ1-1	-	TRBV5-1	many	TGCGCCAGCAGTTATGGGTGGCCGGGCACTGAAGCTTTCTTT	CASSYGWPGTEAFF
TRBJ2-7	TRBD1	TRBV27	-	TGTGCCAGCAGTTTAGCAGTTGATCGACAGGGTCACGAGCAGTACTTC	CASSLAVDRQGHEQYF
TRBJ1-6	-	TRBV7-2	many	TGTGCCAGCAGCTCCCCCTCGTCCGGGACACCCCTCCACTTT	CASSSPSSGTPLHF
TRBJ2-1	-	TRBV7-2	many	TGTGCCAGCAGCCTACAGGCTAGCAGAGGCAATGAGCAGTTCTTC	CASSLQASRGNEQFF
TRBJ1-1	-	TRBV7-2	many	TGTGCCAGCAGCTTATCCCCCCGGGGACCGAACACTGAAGCTTTCTTT	CASSLSPRGPNTEAFF
TRBJ2-2	TRBD2	TRBV10-3	many	TGTGCCATCAGTAATTCCGGGACTAGCGATTCCGGGGAGCTGTTTTTT	CAISNSGTSDSGELFF
TRBJ2-5	-	TRBV24-1	-	TGTGCCACCAGCCCCAAAGGGACGGATCGCCCCCAGTACTTC	CATSPKGTDRPQYF
TRBJ2-2	TRBD1	TRBV4-1	-	TGCGCCAGCACAGGACAGGAGAACACCGGGGAGCTGTTTTTT	CASTGQENTGELFF
TRBJ2-1	-	TRBV6-2/TRBV6-3	many	TGTGCCAGCAGTTACTCGATGGCAGTCTACAATGAGCAGTTCTTC	CASSYSMAVYNEQFF
TRBJ2-7	TRBD2	TRBV6-2/TRBV6-3	few	TGTGCCAGCAGTTACCGGAGCGGGGGGATCGACGCCTACGAGCAGTACTTC	CASSYRSGGIDAYEQYF
TRBJ2-7	-	TRBV7-9	few	TGTGCCAGCAGCCGGGTCGAAGAGCAGTACTTC	CASSRVEEQYF
TRBJ2-6	TRBD1	TRBV7-2	many	TGTGCCAGCAGCACTAGCTCGTTGGGACAGGGAGGGTCTGGGGCCAACGTCCTGACTTTC	CASSTSSLGQGGSGANVLTF
TRBJ2-5	-	TRBV28	-	TGTGCCAGCAGTGGCAGGGCGATCCAAGAGACCCAGTACTTC	CASSGRAIQETQYF
TRBJ2-1	TRBD1	TRBV6-2/TRBV6-3	few	TGTGCCAGCAGTTACTCGAGGCTCCGGACAGGGGTCCACAATGAGCAGTTCTTC	CASSYSRLRTGVHNEQFF
TRBJ2-3	TRBD2	TRBV28	many	TGTGCCAGCAGGCCCCACCTAGCGGGAGGAGATACGCAGTATTTT	CASRPHLAGGDTQYF
TRBJ2-1	-	TRBV28	-	TGTGCCAGCAGTTCGTGGGGGGGCGCAAACAATGAGCAGTTCTTC	CASSSWGGANNEQFF
TRBJ1-1	-	TRBV20-1	few	TGCAGTGCTAAACGGGAACTCCGGCCTGAAGCTTTCTTT	CSAKRELRPEAFF
TRBJ2-1	-	TRBV29-1	once	TGCAGCGTTGAAGAGGTCCGGACAAGGGAGGCCAATGAGCAGTTCTTC	CSVEEVRTREANEQFF
TRBJ1-5	TRBD1	TRBV6-2/TRBV6-3	-	TGTGCCAGCAGCGCTCCTGGGACAGTCAAGAGCAATCAGCCCCAGCATTTT	CASSAPGTVKSNQPQHF
TRBJ2-5	-	TRBV29-1	-	TGCAGCGTTGTAGTGCAGGGGGGCGGAGAGACCCAGTACTTC	CSVVVQGGGETQYF
TRBJ2-1	-	TRBV28	many	TGTGCCAGCAATGTCTGGACTACAAATGAGCAGTTCTTC	CASNVWTTNEQFF
TRBJ2-7	TRBD1	TRBV28	-	TGTGCCAGCAGGGCCCTCGGACAGGCCCTGTCCTACGAGCAGTACTTC	CASRALGQALSYEQYF
TRBJ1-6	-	TRBV28	many	TGTGCCAGCAGTTTCCCAATCCTTAGCTCCTATAATTCACCCCTCCACTTT	CASSFPILSSYNSPLHF
TRBJ1-1	TRBD1	TRBV20-1	-	TGCAGTGCTAGCCCAGGGGGCACTGAAGCTTTCTTT	CSASPGGTEAFF
TRBJ1-4	-	TRBV2	-	TGTGCCAGCAATTACGGTTCTGAAAAACTGTTTTTT	CASNYGSEKLFF
TRBJ2-7	TRBD2	TRBV5-4	few	TGTGCCAGCAGCCCCCCGGGGGGAATTTACGAGCAGTACTTC	CASSPPGGIYEQYF
TRBJ1-5	-	TRBV20-1	few	TGCAGTGCTAGTAGGGGCACTTATCAGCCCCAGCATTTT	CSASRGTYQPQHF
TRBJ2-7	TRBD2	TRBV7-2	few	TGTGCCAGCACCATAACTAGCGGGCCTCAATACGAGCAGTACTTC	CASTITSGPQYEQYF
TRBJ1-5	-	TRBV10-3	many	TGTGCCATCAGTGAAGGTAGGGGGAGCAATCAGCCCCAGCATTTT	CAISEGRGSNQPQHF
TRBJ2-7	-	TRBV7-2	many	TGTGCCAGCAGCTTAGCGGCCTACGAGCAGTACTTC	CASSLAAYEQYF
TRBJ2-7	TRBD2	TRBV9	-	TGTGCCAGCAGCGTAGAGGACGGCGGGAGGCGGAGGGACGAGCAGTACTTC	CASSVEDGGRRRDEQYF
TRBJ1-3	-	TRBV19	few	TGTGCCAGTACCCCAGGGGTTTTTGGAAACACCATATATTTT	CASTPGVFGNTIYF
TRBJ1-6	TRBD1	TRBV28	few	TGTGCCAGCAGTTTGGACAGGGGTAATTCACCCCTCCACTTT	CASSLDRGNSPLHF
TRBJ2-1	-	TRBV6-6	many	TGTGCCAGCACCTACTCGGGGAGCAGGGCTTCTGATGAGCAGTTCTTC	CASTYSGSRASDEQFF
TRBJ2-3	TRBD2	TRBV24-1	few	TGTGCCACCAGTGATTTGACGGGAGGACGCACAGATACGCAGTATTTT	CATSDLTGGRTDTQYF
TRBJ2-1	-	TRBV11-1	few	TGTGCCAGCAGCCGACGAGCGGGTTTCTACAATGAGCAGTTCTTC	CASSRRAGFYNEQFF
TRBJ2-5	-	TRBV19	few	TGTGCCAGTAGTATATACGAAGGGCAAGAGACCCAGTACTTC	CASSIYEGQETQYF
TRBJ2-1	-	TRBV29-1	-	TGCAGCCTATCGACAGTCTCCTACAATGAGCAGTTCTTC	CSLSTVSYNEQFF
TRBJ1-2	TRBD1	TRBV5-6	-	TGTGCCAGCAGCATCCGACAGGGAAGTGGCTACACCTTC	CASSIRQGSGYTF
TRBJ2-7	-	TRBV29-1	-	TGCAGCGTTGTAGGGGGGTTGGGCGGCGAGCAGTACTTC	CSVVGGLGGEQYF
TRBJ1-1	-	TRBV7-9	few	TGTGCCAGCAGCCCCCGCCGGACAGCTTTCTTT	CASSPRRTAFF
TRBJ2-5	TRBD2	TRBV20-1	-	TGCAGTGCTAGTATAGCGGGAGGGCTGGTGGAGACCCAGTACTTC	CSASIAGGLVETQYF
TRBJ2-1	TRBD2	TRBV28	many	TGTGCCAGCAGTGGATCGACTAGCGGGGCTAACAATGAGCAGTTCTTC	CASSGSTSGANNEQFF
TRBJ2-3	-	TRBV30	-	TGTGCCTGGAGTGTACTAGATACGCAGTATTTT	CAWSVLDTQYF
TRBJ2-3	-	TRBV10-3	-	TGTGCCATCAGTCGGGCAGGGGAGCCAGATACGCAGTATTTT	CAISRAGEPDTQYF
TRBJ2-7	-	TRBV7-9	many	TGTGCCAGCAGCTTAGCGGGGGTACCTCTCTACGAGCAGTACTTC	CASSLAGVPLYEQYF
TRBJ1-4	TRBD1	TRBV7-9	-	TGTGCCAGCGGCTCCCTAACAGGGGCAGGGGAAAAACTGTTTTTT	CASGSLTGAGEKLFF
TRBJ2-1	-	TRBV19	-	TGTGCCAGTAGTATAGACAGCCGGGGGGCTGAGCAGTTCTTC	CASSIDSRGAEQFF
TRBJ2-7	-	TRBV28	-	TGTGCCAGCAGTTTAGGAGGGAGCCTGAACGAGCAGTACTTC	CASSLGGSLNEQYF